The entry that follows covers one T cell receptor (beta chain) sequence. The clone's antigen remains unknown. Base quality data are lacking; no much larger clone is found one base away. The data were obtained in a study of cytomegalovirus exposure and HLA in healthy donors (dated by TCRdb to 2015 to 2018). Broadly, across the study: An earlier analysis of 550 to 700 of the donors reported more than 250 Gb of sequence data and about 100 million unique TCR beta sequences from 150 million to 200 million T cells. An early release that covered about 640 HLA-typed donors contained about 300 gigabases of sequencing data and tens of millions of unique TCR sequences. Of the roughly 410 genotyped donors, more than 75% were placed in the genetic ancestry cluster associated with self-reported Caucasian donors. The aim of the study was to test whether cataloging public T cell receptors could identify signatures of past pathogen exposure. The study used immunosequencing to profile the T cell repertoires of approximately 690 subjects and linked those repertoires to cytomegalovirus serostatus. A separate validation cohort of 100 to 150 different subjects was used in addition to the roughly 700-subject first cohort. High-throughput TCR immunosequencing, statistical association of individual TCRs with disease status, and machine learning were combined to predict cytomegalovirus infection status. In a later analysis, previously published TCR beta repertoires from several hundred donors were re-analyzed and high-resolution HLA genotyping was added so that TCR occurrence patterns could be studied. Rather than drawing on any new phenotypic data, the later analysis identified candidate immune exposures from TCR beta sequences and the way those sequences occurred across donors. An earlier analysis of roughly 600 of the donors used high-throughput TCR beta sequencing to judge whether each TCR beta V gene segment behaved as functional or pseudogenic. Alongside the repertoire data, information on donor age, sex, ethnicity and CMV serostatus was compiled. In a later genetic analysis, genome-wide SNP genotypes for about 55% of the roughly 700 donors were used, and that subset was treated as a discovery cohort. Every repertoire in the discovery cohort had been generated on one and the same sequencing platform. HLA typing covered class I and class II loci at four-digit resolution. The number of typed donors differed by locus: 629-630 for A, B, C, DRB1 and DQB1; approximately 520 for DQA1; approximately 600 for DPA1; and some 450 for DPB1. Because of strong linkage in the cohort, roughly five DR-DQ haplotypes were treated as single units for association and clustering. Among around 400 genotyped donors of the cohort, an average of about 220,000 unique TCR beta nucleotide sequences was sequenced per donor, of which 15% to 20% were non-productive. General findings and caveats noted by the study authors: In both the original and validation cohorts, the classifier was reported to diagnose cytomegalovirus status with high specificity and sensitivity. A later genetic analysis associated a missense DCLRE1C variant with V-gene and J-gene trimming of TCR beta chains, and an independent cohort replicated the association. In a later analysis, most CMV-associated TCR beta chains were found to appear HLA-restricted, with HLA associations seemingly driven largely by CMV exposure. Assigning TCR associations to individual alleles was difficult when HLA alleles, especially DR and DQ, strongly co-occurred. The earlier analysis of about 600 of the donors excluded seventeen rarely observed V segments, including chromosome 9 orphons, because counts were too low. In vitro tests confirmed that a few of the cytomegalovirus-associated TCR beta chains recognize cytomegalovirus antigens. Broadly in line with IMGT annotations, most TCR beta V segments showed up in productive rearrangements about 90% or about 30% of the time in an earlier analysis of around 600 of the donors. A total of about 150 TCR beta chains were listed by the study as associated with cytomegalovirus. The only immune exposure information available for the cohort was CMV serostatus. In this cohort, only TCR beta chains were sequenced, and detectable features were limited by the absence of alpha or paired-chain data. A cluster of highly shared sequence variants was judged likely to represent a technical artifact of the sequencing pipeline. Because HLA typing was missing for some donors at each locus, association tests included only the typed subset. Several of the top co-occurrence clusters appeared to be linked to parvovirus B19, influenza, CMV and Epstein-Barr virus, according to a later analysis. The authors suggested that the approach could potentially be generalized to other disease states and immunological phenotypes. Presence/absence analyses assumed roughly uniform sequencing depth across donors, an assumption that may not hold. In a later analysis, around 17,000 TCR beta sequences were associated with specific HLA alleles at a false discovery rate of 0.05. A further reported finding was that TCR beta sequences accurately predicted the HLA-A and HLA-B alleles for most subjects in the first cohort. A later analysis found that TCR association rates varied across HLA loci, with DRB1 alleles showing the most associated TCRs and HLA-C alleles the fewest. Linkage disequilibrium might explain the correlated functional status among segregating V segments, but an unknown experimental factor could not be ruled out. Most TCR sequences were observed very rarely across donors, whereas some public TCRs were present in many individuals. Because the 87-base-pair reads could not distinguish some IMGT-functional V segments, including TRBV6-2 and TRBV6-3, those segments were excluded. Compared with equally common non-associated chains, HLA-associated TCR beta chains in a later analysis were more clonally expanded and had lower generation probabilities. Compared with the roughly 670-donor mean, donors in an Asian-associated ancestry cluster had fewer N-insertions in productive TCRs, according to a later genetic analysis.

The CDR3 starts with the cysteine, ends with the phenylalanine, and has 16 residues. The sequence is cut down to CDR3 DNA, 48 bases in frame from base 1. The junction carries 14 bases between V and J, which are trimmed by 2 bases and 3 bases respectively. The germline V gene sets CDR1 to SGHDT and CDR2 to YYEEEE. Receptor libraries were prepared by the immunoSEQ multiplex PCR assay. For the multiplex PCR, a mixture combining 60 forward primers for TCR Vbeta segments and 13 reverse primers for TCR Jbeta segments was used. Amplification of the CDR3 region of rearranged TCR beta genes was performed with a multiplex PCR assay on genomic DNA. The Illumina HiSeq System was used to sequence the amplified TCR beta libraries as 87-base-pair reads. On the authors' methods: A later analysis tallied 70 million to 100 million unique TCR beta chains across the 610 or so repertoires, and approximately 11 million of those chains were shared by two or more donors. To remove PCR and sequencing errors, raw reads were error-corrected and collapsed into unique sequences using a nearest-neighbor algorithm that merged closely related sequences. CDR3 sequences were aligned to IMGT reference sequences to assign V, D and J gene segments. For a sequence to be retained, at least a six-nucleotide match to both a V gene segment and a J gene segment was required. A rearrangement counted as productive if the CDR3 had no stop codons and remained in frame with V and J, and every other rearrangement counted as non-productive. CDR3 was defined by IMGT convention, running from the second conserved V-encoded cysteine to the conserved J-encoded phenylalanine. The earlier analysis of about 590 of the donors excluded sequences that lacked an unambiguous match to a single V gene segment. In an earlier analysis of approximately 590 of the donors, a V segment was called functional when productive rearrangements were above 56.7%, and segregating when the standard deviation between donors exceeded 5%. A statistical classification framework was built to diagnose cytomegalovirus status from the catalog of TCR beta chain sequences. In a later analysis, TCR nucleotide sequences were compared against IMGT/GENE-DB human TR gene sequences so that V and J genes could be assigned. A later analysis assigned CDR3 sequences and most-parsimonious VDJ recombination scenarios with the TCRdist pipeline. In a later analysis, each TCR beta chain was defined by its CDR3 amino acid sequence together with its V-gene family, and reads lacking a unique V-gene family were excluded. To address suspected cross-contamination and a sequencing artifact, a later analysis removed some 620 highly shared, low-generation-probability nucleotide sequences. For each public chain, a later analysis derived a clonal expansion index from normalized ranks of inferred template counts within each repertoire. A later analysis computed generation probabilities with a VDJ recombination model fitted to out-of-frame rearrangements, and checked the results against IGoR. In a later analysis, hypergeometric tests were used to score TCR-TCR, TCR-HLA and TCR-CMV co-occurrence, with a repertoire-size bias correction applied to TCR pairs. False discovery rates were estimated in a later analysis by permuting HLA or CMV assignments 20 times. In a later analysis, co-occurring TCRs were grouped using DBSCAN, and TCRdist sequence similarity was added for clustering within HLA-allele-positive subsets. Repertoires with fewer than 30,000 or more than 120,000 public chains were left out of co-occurrence clustering, as were a few repertoires with anomalous nucleotide sharing. This immuneACCESS table, as held by TCRdb, lists in-frame sequences with V and J called but not all clones. Of the missing ones, under half trace to an unresolved V gene in checked studies; the others have no known cause. The V and J calls and clone size were taken over from that table, and D and trimming were inferred from the DNA. Within this sample are about 130,000 clones, with roughly 9.6% of them counted one time only. Roughly 7% of the sample lies in the top ten.

The cohort was made up of under 800 healthy bone marrow donors. Cohort members were all nominally healthy when sampled, although unrecorded immune exposures were likely present. The donor was CMV seropositive and was included in the group of 289 seropositive cohort members. Each donor provided a peripheral blood sample, and peripheral blood mononuclear cells were used for TCR beta sequencing. The Qiagen DNeasy Blood Extraction Kit was used to extract genomic DNA from the blood cell samples. The sequenced sample consisted of PBMCs. The clonotype originates from a woman aged 40 to 50 in good health and CMV-seropositive. The chain is assembled from TRBV5-6 and TRBJ2-2; TRBD2 could be the D gene, as 6 bases match. CDR3 sequence: CASSFGTLDYTGELFF. The DNA reads TGTGCCAGCAGCTTCGGGACTCTTGATTACACCGGGGAGCTGTTTTTT.